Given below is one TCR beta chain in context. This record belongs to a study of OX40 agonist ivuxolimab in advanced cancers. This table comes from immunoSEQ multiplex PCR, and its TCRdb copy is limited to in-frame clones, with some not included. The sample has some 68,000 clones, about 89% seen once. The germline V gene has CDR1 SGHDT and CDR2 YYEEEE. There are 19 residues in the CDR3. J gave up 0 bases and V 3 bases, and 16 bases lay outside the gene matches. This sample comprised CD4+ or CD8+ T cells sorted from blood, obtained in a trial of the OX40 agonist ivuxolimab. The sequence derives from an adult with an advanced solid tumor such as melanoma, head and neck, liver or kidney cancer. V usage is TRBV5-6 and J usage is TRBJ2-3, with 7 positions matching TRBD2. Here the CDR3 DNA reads TGTGCCAGCAGCTCGCCCCACCGGGCGGGAGAGGGAAGCACAGATACGCAGTATTTT. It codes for CASSSPHRAGEGSTDTQYF. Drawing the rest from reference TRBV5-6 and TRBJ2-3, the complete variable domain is DAGVTQSPTHLIKTRGQQVTLRCSPKSGHDTVSWYQQALGQGPQFIFQYYEEEERQRGNFPDRFSGHQFPNYSSELNVNALLLGDSALYLCASSSPHRAGEGSTDTQYFGPGTRLTVL.